This record covers a single T cell receptor (beta chain). Antigen: not known. Assay used: immunoSEQ multiplex PCR; TCRdb lists only in-frame clones, some missing. The table has around 40,000 clones, about 80% seen once. The sample originates from a study of a mutant IDH1 vaccine in newly diagnosed glioma. About the study: The study gave patients eight vaccinations in weeks 1, 3, 5, 7, 11, 15, 19, 23. With temozolomide cycles, or 4-6 weeks after radiotherapy alone, vaccination was started.

The CDR3 runs to 14 residues. Germline V gene sequence: CDR1 SGHNT, CDR2 YYREEE (reference sequence). Between the trimmed V and J ends, which lost 3 bases and 2 bases, there was a span of 11 bases. The time point: week 23, last vaccination. One vaccine dose held 300 ug of mutant IDH1 20-mer peptide and came with topical imiquimod. Sample: PBMCs, taken from a glioma patient whose treatment included an IDH1 peptide vaccine. The chain combines TRBV5-4 with TRBJ2-5; D remains unclear. The source is a man in his fifties with glioma. For the CDR3, the DNA is TGTGCCAGCAGCTCCCACACGACGCAAGAGACCCAGTACTTC. Its translation: CASSSHTTQETQYF.